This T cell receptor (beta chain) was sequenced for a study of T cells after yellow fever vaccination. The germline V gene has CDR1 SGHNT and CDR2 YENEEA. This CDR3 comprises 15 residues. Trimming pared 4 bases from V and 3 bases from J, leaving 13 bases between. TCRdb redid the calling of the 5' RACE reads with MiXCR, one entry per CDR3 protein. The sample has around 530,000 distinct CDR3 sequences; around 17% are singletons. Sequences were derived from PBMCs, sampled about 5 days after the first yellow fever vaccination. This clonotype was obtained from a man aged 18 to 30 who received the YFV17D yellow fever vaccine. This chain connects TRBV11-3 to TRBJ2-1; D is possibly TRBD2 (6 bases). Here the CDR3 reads CASSSRDSFYNEQFF. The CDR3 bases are TGTGCCAGCAGCTCGCGGGATAGCTTCTACAATGAGCAGTTCTTC.